These 30 T cell receptor beta chains originate from one sample sequenced in a study of blood T cell repertoires in COVID-19. Profiled with immunoSEQ multiplex PCR; TCRdb holds only in-frame clones, not every one. The data show roughly 160,000 clones, with almost 85% seen just once and 2.5% to 3% held by the top ten. The sequenced sample consisted of peripheral blood. The origin of the receptors is a woman older than 75 with COVID-19, enrolled during active disease.

The chain combines TRBV4-3 with TRBJ1-4; D possibly corresponds to TRBD1 (6 bases). The CDR3 has 16 residues. Per germline, CDR1 LGHNA and CDR2 YSLEER. Trimming left V 0 bases short and J 6 bases short, with 14 bases between. The CDR3 nucleotides are TGCGCCAGCAGCCAAGATCGGGGGGGCGCGGATGAAAAACTGTTTTTT. Translated: CASSQDRGGADEKLFF.

This chain joins TRBV2 and TRBJ2-2; D is possibly TRBD2 (6 bases). This CDR3 region has 13 residues. Per germline, CDR1 SNHLY and CDR2 FYNNEI. Between the trimmed V and J ends, which lost 6 bases and 7 bases, there was a span of 12 bases. The CDR3 DNA reads as TGTGCCAGCAGGGAGGGTGAAGGCGGGGAGCTGTTTTTT. This gives the protein CASREGEGGELFF.

CDR3 protein: CAISVGLAGTDTQYF. Here the CDR3 DNA reads TGTGCCATCAGTGTCGGTCTAGCGGGCACAGATACGCAGTATTTT. The chain links TRBV10-3 to TRBJ2-3; TRBD2 matches 7 bases. This CDR3 comprises 15 residues. Looked up from germline, CDR1 is ENHRY and CDR2 is SYGVKD. V dropped 4 bases and J dropped 1; count of bases not matched to a gene: 5.

This clone has a handful of counts. V usage is TRBV2 and J usage is TRBJ1-2; D call uncertain. Germline V gene lookup returns CDR1 SNHLY and CDR2 FYNNEI. The ends were cut back, 6 bases at V and 8 bases at J, with 16 bases in the middle. CDR3 length equals 13 residues. The CDR3 coding sequence is TGTGCCAGCAGGAACGGGGTCCTTGGGGGCTACACCTTC. It encodes CASRNGVLGGYTF.

The rearrangement uses TRBV7-3 and TRBJ1-1; TRBD1 matches at 9 bases. The CDR3 runs 22 residues. J was trimmed by 2 bases and V by 5 bases; bases with no gene match: 27. In germline, CDR1 is SGHTA, CDR2 FQGTGA. The CDR3 DNA follows: TGTGCCAGCAGCCTATTAGGGATAGCCGGGACAGGGAAGGGATGGGGCAACACTGAAGCTTTCTTT. It encodes CASSLLGIAGTGKGWGNTEAFF.

J is TRBJ1-2 and V is TRBV12-3 or TRBV12-4; 9 bases agree with TRBD1. Trimming at V came to 3 bases and at J to 13 bases, leaving 6 bases not matched to a gene. The CDR3 totals 12 residues. For the CDR3, the DNA is TGTGCCAGCAGTTTCAACAGGGGGCGTGCCACCTTC. Its translation: CASSFNRGRATF.

This clone came up a few times. The rearrangement joins TRBV5-6 to TRBJ1-2; unclear D gene. The CDR3 runs 14 residues. Between the trimmed V and J ends, which lost 0 bases and 7 bases, there was a span of 13 bases. Per the germline V gene, CDR1 is SGHDT and CDR2 is YYEEEE. The CDR3 protein is CASSLEEAAGGYTF. The CDR3 DNA is TGTGCCAGCAGCTTGGAAGAGGCCGCCGGTGGCTACACCTTC.

J is TRBJ2-7 and V is TRBV11-1; 7 nucleotides agree with TRBD1. Germline-derived CDR1 and CDR2 are SGHAT and FQDESV (reference sequence). V lost 3 bases to trimming and J lost 7 bases; unmatched junction nucleotides: 9. This CDR3 contains 14 residues. CDR3 protein: CASSFWTGREEQYF. The CDR3 DNA reads as TGTGCCAGCAGCTTCTGGACAGGCAGGGAGGAGCAGTACTTC.

This sequence joins TRBV27 and TRBJ1-3; D is perhaps TRBD1 (6 bases). Germline V lookup: CDR1 MNHEY, CDR2 SMNVEV (reference sequence). The germline V and J ends were trimmed by 6 bases and 0 bases, with 12 bases remaining between them. CDR3 length: 15 amino acids. This CDR3 reads CASSITGSSGNTIYF. The CDR3 nucleotides read TGTGCCAGCAGCATTACAGGGTCCTCTGGAAACACCATATATTTT.

The chain employs TRBV6-2 or TRBV6-3 and TRBJ2-5; 11 bases align to TRBD2. This CDR3 has 16 amino acids. The germline gives CDR1 MNHEY, CDR2 SVGEGT. The trim removed 6 bases at V and 6 bases at J, leaving 12 bases unmatched. The CDR3 region has the DNA TGTGCCAGCAGCGACGAACTAGCGGGAGTAGGGAAGACCCAGTACTTC. It codes for CASSDELAGVGKTQYF.

The V gene is TRBV10-2, the J gene TRBJ2-7; 8 bases align to TRBD1. The germline V gene encodes CDR1 WSHSY and CDR2 SAAADI. CDR3 length equals 13 residues. The ends lost 10 bases at V and 3 bases at J; junction bases unmatched: 8. The CDR3 reads CATTGTGGYEQYF. CDR3 coding DNA: TGCGCCACGACCGGGACAGGTGGCTACGAGCAGTACTTC.

The chain employs TRBV11-2 and TRBJ1-6; 10 nucleotides line up with TRBD1. Germline-derived CDR1 and CDR2 are SGHAT and FQNNGV. Trimming removed 5 bases from V and 6 bases from J; junction bases left unmatched: 4. The CDR3 loop spans 15 amino acids. The CDR3 here is CASSGTGAGNSPLHF. The CDR3 nucleotides read TGTGCCAGCAGCGGGACAGGGGCTGGTAATTCACCCCTCCACTTT.

The chain links TRBV9 to TRBJ1-2; D perhaps matches TRBD1 (6 bases). V dropped 3 bases and J dropped 7 bases, with 16 bases sitting between them. This CDR3 comprises 14 residues. CDR1 and CDR2 from the germline V gene are SGDLS and YYNGEE. In DNA form, the CDR3 reads TGTGCCAGCAGCGACCGCAGGGGTTACGGTGGCTACACCTTC. Protein: CASSDRRGYGGYTF.

The chain uses TRBV14 and TRBJ1-4; D may be TRBD1 (5 bases). This CDR3 contains 16 residues. V was clipped by 3 bases and J by 3 bases, with 14 bases between them. The germline gives CDR1 SGHDN, CDR2 FVKESK. CDR3 bases: TGTGCCAGCAGCCAGAGACCAGGGTGGTCTAATGAAAAACTGTTTTTT. Its protein product is CASSQRPGWSNEKLFF.

Here the CDR3 reads CASSQRNTEAFF. Written as DNA, the CDR3 is TGTGCCAGCTCACAGCGGAACACTGAAGCTTTCTTT. The J gene is TRBJ1-1, the V gene TRBV18; D remains ambiguous. Per the germline V gene, CDR1 is KGHSH and CDR2 is LQKENI. The length of the CDR3 is 12 residues. With 4 bases removed from V and 1 base from J, the gap between germline ends came to 4 bases.

V gene TRBV29-1 combines with J gene TRBJ2-1, with D tentatively TRBD2 (5 bases). The CDR3 runs to 11 residues. The germline V and J ends were trimmed by 4 bases and 6 bases, with 7 bases remaining between them. Germline CDR1 SQVTM, CDR2 ANQGSEA. The CDR3 reads CSVAGFNEQFF. CDR3 bases: TGCAGCGTTGCGGGGTTCAATGAGCAGTTCTTC.

This clone was detected only once. The chain has TRBV5-4 and TRBJ1-4; D gene uncertain. The CDR3 runs to 13 residues. The V and J ends lost 1 base and 7 bases respectively, with 8 bases between them. The germline gives CDR1 SGHNT, CDR2 YYREEE (reference sequence). CDR3 region: CASSLLSGEKLFF. CDR3 DNA sequence: TGTGCCAGCAGCTTGTTATCGGGTGAAAAACTGTTTTTT.

The gene calls are TRBV28 and TRBJ2-2, with 11 nucleotides matching TRBD2. The CDR3 runs 15 residues. Trimming at V came to 3 bases and at J to 14 bases, leaving 11 bases not matched to a gene. Germline V gene data show CDR1 as MDHEN and CDR2 as SYDVKM. CDR3 sequence reads: CASSFRTSGSLPLFF. In nucleotides, the CDR3 is TGTGCCAGCAGTTTCCGGACTAGCGGGTCCCTTCCACTGTTTTTT.

The rearrangement uses TRBV27 and TRBJ1-3; no firm D call. CDR1 MNHEY and CDR2 SMNVEV come from the germline V gene (reference sequence). Trimming removed 3 bases at V and 0 bases at J, with 9 bases between. The CDR3 loop spans 15 amino acids. For the CDR3, the DNA is TGTGCCAGCAGTTTCGCGCCGAGCTCTGGAAACACCATATATTTT. Residues: CASSFAPSSGNTIYF.

The rearrangement uses TRBV7-8 and TRBJ2-7, with 9 bases fitting TRBD2. Germline V gene sequence: CDR1 SGHVS, CDR2 FQNEAQ. The CDR3 extends over 16 amino acids. V lost 3 bases to trimming and J lost 7 bases; unmatched junction nucleotides: 13. Here the CDR3 reads CASSFAGGALPGEQYF. The CDR3 DNA follows: TGTGCCAGCAGCTTCGCGGGAGGGGCCCTGCCGGGAGAGCAGTACTTC.

This chain uses TRBV3-1 (or the pseudogene TRBV3-2) with TRBJ2-7; D is undetermined. Germline assignment: CDR1 LGHDT and CDR2 YNNKEL (reference sequence). CDR3 length: 13 residues. Trimming left V 0 bases short and J 6 bases short, with 9 bases between. In nucleotides, the CDR3 is TGTGCCAGCAGCCAAGATCGACTCGGCGAGCAGTACTTC. The encoded protein is CASSQDRLGEQYF.

The chain carries TRBV6-2 or TRBV6-3 and TRBJ1-6; weak D call: TRBD1 (5 bases). The germline V and J ends were trimmed by 2 bases and 9 bases, with 14 bases remaining between them. The CDR3 is 15 amino acids. Germline CDR1 reads MNHEY; CDR2 reads SVGEGT. CDR3 DNA sequence: TGTGCCAGCAGTTACGCCAGGGCTCAGGGTTCACCCCTCCACTTT. Its translation: CASSYARAQGSPLHF.

This clone was detected once. The chain is built from TRBV4-2 and TRBJ2-3, with D maybe TRBD1 (7 bases). CDR1 and CDR2 from the germline V gene are LGHNA and YNFKEQ. V was clipped by 0 bases and J by 2 bases, with 15 bases between them. This CDR3 is 17 amino acids long. CDR3 sequence: CASSQEGGGAPTDTQYF. For the CDR3, the DNA is TGTGCCAGCAGCCAAGAAGGGGGCGGGGCCCCCACAGATACGCAGTATTTT.

The chain links TRBV30 to TRBJ2-2, with TRBD2 identical over 13 bases. The CDR3 runs 20 residues. Germline-derived CDR1 and CDR2 are GTSNPN and SVGIG (reference sequence). V was pared by 0 bases and J by 4 bases, with 14 bases of the junction left unmatched. In DNA, the CDR3 is TGTGCCTGGAGTGTTTTAGAACTAGCGGGGGGGGGACGTCCCACCGGGGAGCTGTTTTTT. Its protein is CAWSVLELAGGGRPTGELFF.

This clone has a handful of counts. V gene TRBV5-1 combines with J gene TRBJ1-3; D not resolved. The length of the CDR3 is 17 residues. The germline V gene has CDR1 SGHRS and CDR2 YFSETQ. The V end lost 3 bases, the J end lost 0 bases, and 16 bases lay between the germline ends. CDR3 in amino acids: CASSSIGRELSGNTIYF. The CDR3 DNA sequence: TGCGCCAGCAGCTCTATCGGACGGGAACTCTCTGGAAACACCATATATTTT.

This clone was counted once. The J gene is TRBJ2-5, the V gene TRBV28; possible D gene TRBD1, 5 bases. The CDR3 sequence is 14 residues long. The V gene's germline CDR1 is MDHEN and CDR2 SYDVKM. Trimming removed 1 base from V and 2 bases from J, with 8 bases in between. The CDR3 bases are TGTGCCAGCAGTTTATCTCCAGGGCAAGAGACCCAGTACTTC. Translation gives CASSLSPGQETQYF.

This chain joins TRBV10-3 and TRBJ1-1; possibly TRBD1 for D (5 bases). V lost 3 bases and J lost 1, with 12 bases in between. The CDR3 is made up of 15 amino acids. Germline CDR1 is ENHRY and CDR2 is SYGVKD. CDR3 residues: CAISDPGRGNTEAFF. The CDR3 bases are TGTGCCATCAGTGACCCAGGAAGGGGGAACACTGAAGCTTTCTTT.

The chain recombines TRBV30 with TRBJ2-7; no definite D call. The CDR3 totals 11 residues. The germline V gene has CDR1 GTSNPN and CDR2 SVGIG (reference sequence). Trimming took off 3 bases at V and 3 bases at J, with 6 bases between the two ends. The CDR3 sequence is CAWSGYYEQYF. In DNA form, the CDR3 reads TGTGCCTGGAGCGGGTACTACGAGCAGTACTTC.

This chain links TRBV18 with TRBJ2-7; weak D call: TRBD1 (6 bases). This CDR3 contains 13 residues. Per the germline V gene, CDR1 is KGHSH and CDR2 is LQKENI. V was cut by 3 bases and J by 6 bases, with 12 bases left in between. The CDR3 nucleotides read TGTGCCAGCTCACCGAACAGGGCGCCCGAGCAGTACTTC. It specifies CASSPNRAPEQYF.

This sequence joins TRBV30 and TRBJ2-3; the D gene is possibly TRBD1 (5 bases). V dropped 0 bases and J dropped 0 bases, with 10 bases sitting between them. CDR1 and CDR2 (germline): GTSNPN, SVGIG (reference sequence). CDR3 length: 15 residues. In DNA, the CDR3 is TGTGCCTGGAGTGTGGACACCATCAGCACAGATACGCAGTATTTT. This encodes CAWSVDTISTDTQYF.